A single count supports the clone carrying this TCR beta chain. Its specificity is not known. Libraries were prepared by immunoSEQ multiplex PCR; TCRdb keeps only in-frame clonotypes and omits some of them. The sample holds fewer than 4,500 clones; approximately 94% are singletons and the top ten take around 5.3%. CDR1 is MDHEN, CDR2 SYDVKM, per germline. Losses at the gene ends were 5 bases for V and 7 bases for J; bases not matched to a gene: 8. The CDR3 loop spans 15 amino acids. The data belong to a study of T cell clonotyping in hematopoietic cell transplantation. Study outcomes and limitations: Cells were unsorted, so CD4 and CD8 contributions were not separated.

The chain recombines TRBV28 with TRBJ1-4, with TRBD1 matching over 9 bases. This TCR came from a male patient in his seventies who had an allogeneic stem cell transplant from an unrelated donor, so T cells may come from the graft donor. Some clones in this sample may be carry-over from other donors' samples. Sequencing used peripheral blood mononuclear cells, obtained 30 days after allogeneic stem cell transplant. The CDR3 spells CASSERDREGEKLFF. As DNA, the CDR3 is TGTGCCAGCAGTGAACGGGACAGGGAGGGTGAAAAACTGTTTTTT. Looking up the rest from reference TRBV28 and TRBJ1-4 gives the full variable domain: DVKVTQSSRYLVKRTGEKVFLECVQDMDHENMFWYRQDPGLGLRLIYFSYDVKMKEKGDIPEGYSVSREKKERFSLILESASTNQTSMYLCASSERDREGEKLFFGSGTQLSVL.